This note documents a single TCR beta chain sequence. The record originates from a study of blood T cell repertoires in COVID-19. Study at large: COVID-19 samples from acute and convalescent phases originated in the United States, Italy and Spain. Sample material is recorded as cDNA or gDNA derived from T cells, B-cell-depleted T cells, or PBMCs.

V lost 5 bases to trimming and J lost 7 bases, with 20 bases between them. The V gene's germline CDR1 is SGHTA and CDR2 FQGNSA. This CDR3 spans 16 amino acids. Patients at the Seattle site were enrolled during active infection and followed longitudinally. In the source study's methods: For nucleated cells, counts were estimated from reference gene primer amplification. Data came from immunoSEQ multiplex PCR; TCRdb stores just in-frame clones and leaves some out. V, J and clone size are taken as reported in that table, and D and trimming were inferred from the DNA itself. Of roughly 200,000 clones in the sample, roughly 82% were seen once.

The V gene is TRBV7-2, the J gene TRBJ2-2; D remains unclear. The clonotype originates from a woman aged 55-69 years with COVID-19, enrolled during active disease. Sequencing input: peripheral blood. The CDR3 sequence: CASSDGPTGVNGELFF. In DNA form, the CDR3 reads TGTGCCAGCAGCGACGGCCCGACCGGAGTTAACGGGGAGCTGTTTTTT. Drawing the rest from reference TRBV7-2 and TRBJ2-2, the complete variable domain is GAGVSQSPSNKVTEKGKDVELRCDPISGHTALYWYRQSLGQGLEFLIYFQGNSAPDKSGLPSDRFSAERTGGSVSTLTIQRTQQEDSAVYLCASSDGPTGVNGELFFGEGSRLTVL.